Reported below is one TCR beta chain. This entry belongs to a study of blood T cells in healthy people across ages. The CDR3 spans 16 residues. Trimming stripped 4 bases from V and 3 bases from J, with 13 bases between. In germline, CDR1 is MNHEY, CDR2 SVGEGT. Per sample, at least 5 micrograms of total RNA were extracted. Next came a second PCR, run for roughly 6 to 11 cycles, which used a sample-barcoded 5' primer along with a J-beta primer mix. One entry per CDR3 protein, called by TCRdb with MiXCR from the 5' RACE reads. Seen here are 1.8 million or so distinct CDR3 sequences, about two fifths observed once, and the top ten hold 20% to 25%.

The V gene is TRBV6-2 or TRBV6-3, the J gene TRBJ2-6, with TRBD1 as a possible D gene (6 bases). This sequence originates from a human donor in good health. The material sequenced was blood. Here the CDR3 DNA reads TGTGCCAGCAGTTCGACAGGTGTGTTTGGGGCCAACGTCCTGACTTTC. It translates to CASSSTGVFGANVLTF.